What follows are 16 T cell receptor beta chains derived from one specimen sequenced in a study of T-cell memory formation after mild COVID-19. TCRdb itself ran the 5' RACE reads through MiXCR, one entry per CDR3 protein. The sample gives 350,000 or so distinct CDR3 sequences, roughly 20% of which show up once; around 13% is in the top ten. Sample: PBMCs or a T cell subset sorted from them (not recorded which). Every receptor here comes from an adult woman who had mild COVID-19 (a few samples of this study predate the infection). Cell type and time point are not known.

This sequence joins TRBV7-8 and TRBJ2-1; no clear D gene. CDR1 is SGHVS, CDR2 FQNEAQ, per germline. Trimming stripped 3 bases from V and 0 bases from J, with 15 bases between. The CDR3 loop spans 17 amino acids. In nucleotides, the CDR3 is TGTGCCAGCAGCTTTTTTGGCGGCGAGAGCTCCTACAATGAGCAGTTCTTC. Translating gives CASSFFGGESSYNEQFF.

The rearrangement joins TRBV5-6 to TRBJ2-5; maybe TRBD2 (5 bases). With 4 bases removed from V and 2 bases from J, the gap between germline ends came to 12 bases. Germline CDR1 and CDR2: SGHDT and YYEEEE. The CDR3 covers 14 residues. In DNA form, the CDR3 reads TGTGCCAGCAGCCGTGGACTCATACAAGAGACCCAGTACTTC. It is translated as CASSRGLIQETQYF. Complete variable domain (other parts from reference TRBV5-6 and TRBJ2-5): DAGVTQSPTHLIKTRGQQVTLRCSPKSGHDTVSWYQQALGQGPQFIFQYYEEEERQRGNFPDRFSGHQFPNYSSELNVNALLLGDSALYLCASSRGLIQETQYFGPGTRLLVL.

This clonotype was picked up a small number of times. The J gene is TRBJ2-7, the V gene TRBV20-1, with 11 nucleotides matching TRBD2. V lost 3 bases to trimming and J lost 3 bases; unmatched junction nucleotides: 1. Germline CDR1 is DFQATT and CDR2 is SNEGSKA (reference sequence). The CDR3 consists of 13 residues. The CDR3 DNA follows: TGCAGTGCTAGGGGGACTAGCGGCTACGAGCAGTACTTC. Amino acids: CSARGTSGYEQYF.

The chain combines TRBV21-1 with TRBJ2-5; TRBD1, as called in the table, went unchecked against the DNA. TRBV21-1 is a listed pseudogene. This CDR3 comprises 17 residues. CDR3 residues: CATYLRGDTTIQETQYF. The CDR3 coding sequence is TGTGCCACCTATCTCAGAGGGGACACCACGATTCAAGAGACCCAGTACTTC.

The chain uses TRBV3-1 and TRBJ2-1, with D perhaps being TRBD1 or TRBD2 (6 bases each). The V gene lost 1 base and the J gene lost 3 bases, with 16 bases spanning the gap. Per the germline V gene, CDR1 is LGHDT and CDR2 is YNNKEL (reference sequence). The CDR3 totals 17 residues. CDR3 nucleotide sequence: TGTGCCAGCAGCCAAGGAGGGGGACTCGACCTCTACAATGAGCAGTTCTTC. This codes for CASSQGGGLDLYNEQFF.

The CDR3 loop reads CASSLVVRAGADEQFF. DNA for the CDR3: TGTGCCAGCAGCTTAGTAGTCCGAGCGGGAGCGGATGAGCAGTTCTTC. The chain recombines TRBV7-9 with TRBJ2-1; TRBD2 matches 8 bases. The germline CDR1 and CDR2 sequences are SEHNR and FQNEAQ (reference sequence). J was trimmed by 8 bases and V by 1 base; bases with no gene match: 10. This CDR3 has 16 amino acids.

The J gene is TRBJ2-3, the V gene TRBV5-1; 14 bases are shared with TRBD2. Germline CDR1 and CDR2: SGHRS and YFSETQ. The trim removed 3 bases at V and 4 bases at J, leaving 4 bases unmatched. The CDR3 runs to 16 residues. DNA for the CDR3: TGCGCCAGCAGCTCTATGGGACTAGCGGGGGCAGATACGCAGTATTTT. This encodes CASSSMGLAGADTQYF.

This clonotype was observed a handful of times. V and J are TRBV3-1 and TRBJ2-5; perhaps TRBD2 as D (6 bases). CDR3 length: 15 amino acids. CDR1 and CDR2 from the germline V gene are LGHDT and YNNKEL (reference sequence). V lost 1 base and J 5 bases, leaving 14 bases between the germline ends. The CDR3 sequence is CASSQAGGARETQYF. CDR3 coding DNA: TGTGCCAGCAGCCAAGCCGGCGGGGCGCGGGAGACCCAGTACTTC.

This sequence joins TRBV6-2 or TRBV6-3 and TRBJ2-3; D unclear. Trimming pared 5 bases from V and 2 bases from J, leaving 11 bases between. CDR3 length equals 14 residues. Germline V gene lookup returns CDR1 MNHEY and CDR2 SVGEGT. CDR3 bases: TGTGCCAGCAGTGGGCTAACGCCCACAGATACGCAGTATTTT. Encoded protein: CASSGLTPTDTQYF.

V usage is TRBV6-5 and J usage is TRBJ2-6, with 10 bases aligning to TRBD1. The CDR3 has 17 amino acids. Germline V CDR1 and CDR2: MNHEY, SVGAGI. With V trimmed by 10 bases and J by 0 bases, 9 bases remained unmatched. Here the CDR3 DNA reads TGTGCCACAACGGGACAGGGGACTCACTCTGGGGCCAACGTCCTGACTTTC. Its translation: CATTGQGTHSGANVLTF.

There are a few counts of this clonotype. The rearrangement links TRBV29-1 to TRBJ1-1; D gene unclear. Germline V gene lookup returns CDR1 SQVTM and CDR2 ANQGSEA. The CDR3 covers 14 residues. Trimming stripped 2 bases from V and 2 bases from J, with 12 bases between. CDR3 DNA sequence: TGCAGCGTTGAACCCCGGGATAGAAACACTGAAGCTTTCTTT. Amino acids: CSVEPRDRNTEAFF.

This clonotype was seen a few times. V gene TRBV7-2 combines with J gene TRBJ2-3; 10 bases line up with TRBD2. Per the germline V gene, CDR1 is SGHTA and CDR2 is FQGNSA. CDR3 size: 16 residues. Unmatched junction bases numbered 4, after V lost 4 bases and J lost 0 bases. The CDR3 is CASSSRTSGSTDTQYF. The CDR3 DNA sequence: TGTGCCAGCAGCTCCCGGACTAGCGGTAGCACAGATACGCAGTATTTT.

A word on this clonotype: Compared with germline, one end of the junction differs, possibly owing to a read error. V usage is TRBV7-2 and J usage is TRBJ1-6; 11 bases fit TRBD1. The CDR3 is made up of 15 amino acids. Per the germline V gene, CDR1 is SGHTA and CDR2 is FQGNSA. The CDR3 is CASSPGTGGDSPIHF. Written as DNA, the CDR3 is TGTGCCAGCAGCCCCGGGACAGGGGGAGATTCACCCATCCACTTT.

The chain has TRBV5-1 and TRBJ2-1; D gene uncertain. CDR3 length: 15 amino acids. V was clipped by 5 bases and J by 5 bases, with 17 bases between them. CDR1 and CDR2 from the germline V gene are SGHRS and YFSETQ. Here the CDR3 reads CASRGGPRLNNEQFF. For the CDR3, the DNA is TGCGCCAGCAGGGGCGGCCCTCGTTTGAACAATGAGCAGTTCTTC.

This clonotype turned up a few times. J is TRBJ2-5 and V is TRBV7-2; D ambiguous. CDR1 and CDR2 (germline): SGHTA, FQGNSA. Trimming stripped 0 bases from V and 3 bases from J, with 11 bases between. The CDR3 sequence is 15 residues long. The CDR3 DNA follows: TGTGCCAGCAGCTTAGCGTGGGCAGGCAAAGAGACCCAGTACTTC. The encoded protein is CASSLAWAGKETQYF.

This clonotype has more than one count but fewer than ten. The rearrangement uses TRBV4-1 and TRBJ2-4; TRBD2 might be the D (5 bases). There are 15 residues in the CDR3. The V end lost 3 bases, the J end lost 11 bases, and 20 bases lay between the germline ends. Germline V gene lookup returns CDR1 MGHRA and CDR2 YSYEKL. In nucleotides, the CDR3 is TGCGCCAGCAGCCATGATGGAGCCGGGAATGGTGTTCAGTACTTC. This sequence encodes CASSHDGAGNGVQYF.